The T cell receptor beta chain under discussion was sequenced for a study of identical twins. The CDR3 sequence is 13 residues long. Germline V gives CDR1 SGHRS, CDR2 YFSETQ. Trimming stripped 2 bases from V and 9 bases from J, with 13 bases between. Template switching, a step in the protocol, added a universal primer site, and cDNA carried unique molecular identifiers. One entry per CDR3 protein, called by TCRdb with MiXCR from the 5' RACE reads. Here the sample spans around 500,000 distinct CDR3 sequences, approximately 15% being singletons. This sample also appeared in a second study, on yellow fever vaccine responses in identical twins.

The chain couples TRBV5-1 to TRBJ2-3, with D unclear. The specimen sequenced was CD4+ T cells sorted from blood. The source is a woman between 18 and 30 years old in good health. This chain's CDR3 is CASSFSTDYTQYF. CDR3 DNA: TGCGCCAGCAGCTTCAGTACCGATTACACGCAGTATTTT.